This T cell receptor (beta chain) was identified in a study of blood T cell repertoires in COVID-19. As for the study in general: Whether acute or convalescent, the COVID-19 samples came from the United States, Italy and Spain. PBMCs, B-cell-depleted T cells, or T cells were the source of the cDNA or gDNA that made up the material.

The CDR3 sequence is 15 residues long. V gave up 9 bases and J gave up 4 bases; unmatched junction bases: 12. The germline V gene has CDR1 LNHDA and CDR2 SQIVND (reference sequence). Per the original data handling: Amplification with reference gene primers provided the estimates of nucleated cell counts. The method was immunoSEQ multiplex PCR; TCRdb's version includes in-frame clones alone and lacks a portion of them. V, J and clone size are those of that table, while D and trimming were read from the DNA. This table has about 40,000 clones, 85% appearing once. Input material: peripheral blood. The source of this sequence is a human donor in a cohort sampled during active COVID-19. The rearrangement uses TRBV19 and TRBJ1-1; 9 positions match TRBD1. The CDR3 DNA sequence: TGTGCCAGCACAGCAACCGGGACAGGGAGCACTGAAGCTTTCTTT. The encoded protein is CASTATGTGSTEAFF. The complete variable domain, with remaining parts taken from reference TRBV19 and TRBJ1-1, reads DGGITQSPKYLFRKEGQNVTLSCEQNLNHDAMYWYRQDPGQGLRLIYYSQIVNDFQKGDIAEGYSVSREKKESFPLTVTSAQKNPTAFYLCASTATGTGSTEAFFGQGTRLTVV.